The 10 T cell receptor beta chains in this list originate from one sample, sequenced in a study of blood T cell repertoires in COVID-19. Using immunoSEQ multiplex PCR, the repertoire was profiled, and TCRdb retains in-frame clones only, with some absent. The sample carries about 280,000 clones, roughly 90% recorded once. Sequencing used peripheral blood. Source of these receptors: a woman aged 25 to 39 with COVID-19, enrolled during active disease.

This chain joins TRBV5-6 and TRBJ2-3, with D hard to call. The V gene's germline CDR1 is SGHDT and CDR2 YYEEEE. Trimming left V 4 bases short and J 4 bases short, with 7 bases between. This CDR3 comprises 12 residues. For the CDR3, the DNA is TGTGCCAGCAGCATCTACCCAGATACGCAGTATTTT. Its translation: CASSIYPDTQYF. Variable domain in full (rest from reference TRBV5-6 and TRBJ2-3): DAGVTQSPTHLIKTRGQQVTLRCSPKSGHDTVSWYQQALGQGPQFIFQYYEEEERQRGNFPDRFSGHQFPNYSSELNVNALLLGDSALYLCASSIYPDTQYFGPGTRLTVL.

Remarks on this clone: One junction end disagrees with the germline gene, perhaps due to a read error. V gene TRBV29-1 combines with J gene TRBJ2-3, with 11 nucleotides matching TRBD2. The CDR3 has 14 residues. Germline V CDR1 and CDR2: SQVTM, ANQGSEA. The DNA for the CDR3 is TGCAGCGAGTCCGGGGGGACTAGCGGAGATATGCAGTATTTT. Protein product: CSESGGTSGDMQYF.

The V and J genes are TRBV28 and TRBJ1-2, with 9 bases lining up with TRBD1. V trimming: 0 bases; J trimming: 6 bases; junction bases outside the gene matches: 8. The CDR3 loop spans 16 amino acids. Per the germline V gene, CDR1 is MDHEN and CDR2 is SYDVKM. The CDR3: CASSLWGTGQGDGYTF. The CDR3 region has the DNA TGTGCCAGCAGTTTATGGGGTACGGGACAGGGTGATGGCTACACCTTC.

CDR3: CASSIRGDSYNEQFF. As DNA, the CDR3 is TGTGCCAGTAGTATTCGGGGGGACTCCTACAATGAGCAGTTCTTC. The chain recombines TRBV19 with TRBJ2-1; TRBD2 matches at 7 bases. The V segment lost 3 bases and the J segment 0 bases; nucleotides outside the gene matches: 2. The CDR3 consists of 15 residues. The germline gives CDR1 LNHDA, CDR2 SQIVND (reference sequence).

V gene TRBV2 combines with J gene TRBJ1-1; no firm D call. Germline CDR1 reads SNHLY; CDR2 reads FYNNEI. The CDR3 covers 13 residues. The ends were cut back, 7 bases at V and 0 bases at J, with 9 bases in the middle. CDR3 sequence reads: CASIIALNTEAFF. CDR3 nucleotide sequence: TGTGCCAGCATTATAGCGTTGAACACTGAAGCTTTCTTT.

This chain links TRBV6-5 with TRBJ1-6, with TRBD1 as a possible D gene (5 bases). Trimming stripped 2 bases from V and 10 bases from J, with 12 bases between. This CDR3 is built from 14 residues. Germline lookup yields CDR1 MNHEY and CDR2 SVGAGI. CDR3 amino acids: CASSYTVDRSPLHF. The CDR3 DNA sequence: TGTGCCAGCAGTTACACTGTAGACAGATCACCCCTCCACTTT.

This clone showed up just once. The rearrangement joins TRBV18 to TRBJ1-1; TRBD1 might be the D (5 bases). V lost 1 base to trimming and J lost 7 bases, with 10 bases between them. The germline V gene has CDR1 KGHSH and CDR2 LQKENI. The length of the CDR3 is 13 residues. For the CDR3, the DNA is TGTGCCAGCTCACCACAGGGGCAGGTTGAAGCTTTCTTT. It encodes CASSPQGQVEAFF. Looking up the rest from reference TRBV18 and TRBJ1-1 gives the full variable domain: NAGVMQNPRHLVRRRGQEARLRCSPMKGHSHVYWYRQLPEEGLKFMVYLQKENIIDESGMPKERFSAEFPKEGPSILRIQQVVRGDSAAYFCASSPQGQVEAFFGQGTRLTVV.

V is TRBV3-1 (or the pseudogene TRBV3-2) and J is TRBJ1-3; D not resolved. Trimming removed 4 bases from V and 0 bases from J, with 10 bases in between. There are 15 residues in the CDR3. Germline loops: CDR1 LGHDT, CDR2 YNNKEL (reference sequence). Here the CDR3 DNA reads TGTGCCAGCAGCCTTTCGGGTGGCTCTGGAAACACCATATATTTT. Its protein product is CASSLSGGSGNTIYF.

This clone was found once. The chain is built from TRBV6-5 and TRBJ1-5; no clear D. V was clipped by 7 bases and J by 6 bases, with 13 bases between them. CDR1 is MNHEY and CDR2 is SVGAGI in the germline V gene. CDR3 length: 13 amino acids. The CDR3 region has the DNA TGTGCCAGCAAGTTGGCTTCGGGTCAGCCCCAGCATTTT. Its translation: CASKLASGQPQHF.

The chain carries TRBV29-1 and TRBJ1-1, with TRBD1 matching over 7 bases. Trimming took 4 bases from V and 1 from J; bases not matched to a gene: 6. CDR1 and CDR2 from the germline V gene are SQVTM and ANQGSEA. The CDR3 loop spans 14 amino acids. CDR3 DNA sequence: TGCAGCGTTGGAAGGGGGCAGACGAACACTGAAGCTTTCTTT. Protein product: CSVGRGQTNTEAFF.